Each of the 22 T cell receptor beta chains below was sequenced from the same sample in a study of T cell changes during pregnancy in multiple sclerosis. Sequencing was performed with immunoSEQ multiplex PCR; in TCRdb, only in-frame clones are kept and a portion is missing. The repertoire holds about 34,000 clones, with roughly 89% as singletons. Specimen: CD8+ T cells from peripheral blood mononuclear cells, collected in the third trimester of pregnancy. The receptors derive from a female donor with multiple sclerosis, enrolled in a pregnancy study.

The chain has TRBV14 and TRBJ2-1; TRBD2 matches 10 bases. This CDR3 contains 19 residues. V was pared by 0 bases and J by 7 bases, with 15 bases of the junction left unmatched. Germline loops: CDR1 SGHDN, CDR2 FVKESK. The CDR3 sequence is CASSQDLDRRAGGPNEQFF. The CDR3 DNA sequence: TGTGCCAGCAGCCAAGATTTAGACAGGAGAGCGGGGGGGCCGAATGAGCAGTTCTTC.

The chain recombines TRBV10-3 with TRBJ2-7; perhaps TRBD2 as D (6 bases). The CDR3 covers 13 residues. V lost 10 bases and J 5 bases, leaving 18 bases between the germline ends. The germline gives CDR1 ENHRY, CDR2 SYGVKD. CDR3 nucleotides: TGTGCCACGGCCGGGGGAGCTGACGACGAGCAGTACTTC. It encodes CATAGGADDEQYF.

The DNA for the CDR3 is TGTGCCAGCAGCTTGGGAGTGAACACTGAAGCTTTCTTT. Protein product: CASSLGVNTEAFF. The V call is TRBV5-4, the J call TRBJ1-1; D remains unclear. V lost 0 bases and J lost 0, with 3 bases in between. CDR1 and CDR2 (germline): SGHNT, YYREEE (reference sequence). The CDR3 is 13 amino acids.

The chain employs TRBV6-4 and TRBJ2-3, with 10 bases fitting TRBD2. This CDR3 region has 15 residues. In germline, CDR1 is MRHNA, CDR2 SNTAGT. Unmatched junction bases numbered 7, after V lost 6 bases and J lost 4 bases. CDR3 in DNA: TGTGCCAGCAGCCGTGGTAGCGGGGGGCCAGATACGCAGTATTTT. It is translated as CASSRGSGGPDTQYF.

The chain combines TRBV7-6 with TRBJ2-5; D ambiguous. CDR1 SGHVS and CDR2 FNYEAQ come from the germline V gene. This CDR3 is 15 amino acids long. V lost 3 bases to trimming and J lost 1 base, with 12 bases between them. The CDR3 sequence: CASSFSFGSQETQYF. CDR3 bases: TGTGCCAGCAGCTTCAGTTTCGGGTCCCAAGAGACCCAGTACTTC.

The V call is TRBV27, the J call TRBJ1-6, with a weak D call TRBD1 (6 bases). The CDR3 totals 15 residues. In germline, CDR1 is MNHEY, CDR2 SMNVEV (reference sequence). V dropped 2 bases and J dropped 8 bases, with 13 bases sitting between them. CDR3 nucleotides: TGTGCCAGCAGTTTAAAGGGGGGGAGTTATTCACCCCTCCACTTT. Protein product: CASSLKGGSYSPLHF.

The V gene is TRBV27, the J gene TRBJ1-5; the D gene is possibly TRBD1 (6 bases). The germline V gene encodes CDR1 MNHEY and CDR2 SMNVEV (reference sequence). Trimming removed 10 bases from V and 1 base from J, with 23 bases in between. The CDR3 has 17 residues. The DNA of the CDR3 is TGTGCCACCAGAACCCTGGGGGGGGCGCGGAGCAATCAGCCCCAGCATTTT. Translated: CATRTLGGARSNQPQHF.

The rearrangement links TRBV18 to TRBJ2-7, with unresolved D. The CDR3 consists of 13 residues. CDR1 KGHSH and CDR2 LQKENI come from the germline V gene. Between the trimmed V and J ends, which lost 10 bases and 1 base, there was a span of 14 bases. The CDR3 is CATVAEESYEQYF. The CDR3 DNA follows: TGTGCCACTGTGGCCGAGGAGTCCTACGAGCAGTACTTC. Filled out from reference TRBV18 and TRBJ2-7, the complete variable domain reads NAGVMQNPRHLVRRRGQEARLRCSPMKGHSHVYWYRQLPEEGLKFMVYLQKENIIDESGMPKERFSAEFPKEGPSILRIQQVVRGDSAAYFCATVAEESYEQYFGPGTRLTVT.

The chain has TRBV2 and TRBJ1-3, with D possibly matching TRBD1 (6 bases). The V end was cut by 9 bases, the J end by 2 bases, with 17 bases between. From germline, CDR1 is SNHLY and CDR2 FYNNEI. CDR3 length: 15 amino acids. DNA for the CDR3: TGTGCCAGTACCCCACAGGGTGGCGCTGGAAACACCATATATTTT. Protein product: CASTPQGGAGNTIYF. Full variable domain (outside the CDR3, taken from reference TRBV2 and TRBJ1-3): EPEVTQTPSHQVTQMGQEVILRCVPISNHLYFYWYRQILGQKVEFLVSFYNNEISEKSEIFDDQFSVERPDGSNFTLKIRSTKLEDSAMYFCASTPQGGAGNTIYFGEGSWLTVV.

The V and J genes are TRBV19 and TRBJ2-1; TRBD2 might be the D (5 bases). Germline V gene lookup returns CDR1 LNHDA and CDR2 SQIVND (reference sequence). V was shortened by 7 bases and J by 7 bases, with 14 bases between the two germline ends. This CDR3 comprises 13 residues. CDR3 in DNA: TGTGCCAGTATCAAGACCGGGAAGAATGAGCAGTTCTTC. Protein: CASIKTGKNEQFF.

The genes are TRBV11-2 and TRBJ2-1; D might be TRBD1 (5 bases). Germline V gene sequence: CDR1 SGHAT, CDR2 FQNNGV. The CDR3 consists of 15 residues. Trimming cost V 1 base and J 4 bases, with 11 bases left between them. The CDR3 DNA follows: TGTGCCAGCAGCTTAGCGCAGGGCTCGTACAATGAGCAGTTCTTC. Translated: CASSLAQGSYNEQFF.

The chain carries TRBV4-1 and TRBJ1-5, with D hard to call. Germline assignment: CDR1 MGHRA and CDR2 YSYEKL. This CDR3 is 15 amino acids long. The ends were cut back, 2 bases at V and 7 bases at J, with 15 bases in the middle. In DNA, the CDR3 is TGCGCCAGCAGCCAAACCATGGGGAGCTTGCAGCCCCAGCATTTT. Protein product: CASSQTMGSLQPQHF.

V usage is TRBV4-3 and J usage is TRBJ2-1, with D uncertain. The CDR3 spans 16 residues. V was clipped by 0 bases and J by 2 bases, with 11 bases between them. Germline V lookup: CDR1 LGHNA, CDR2 YSLEER. The chain's CDR3 is CASSQDPYPAYNEQFF. The CDR3 region has the DNA TGCGCCAGCAGCCAAGACCCCTATCCTGCCTACAATGAGCAGTTCTTC.

The count of this clone is one. This chain uses TRBV7-3 with TRBJ2-3, with D possibly being TRBD2 (6 bases). This CDR3 region has 14 residues. V was cut by 5 bases and J by 4 bases, with 13 bases left in between. Germline V gene sequence: CDR1 SGHTA, CDR2 FQGTGA. CDR3 bases: TGTGCCAGCAGCGCCACCGGGGGACCAGATACGCAGTATTTT. This encodes CASSATGGPDTQYF.

V usage is TRBV19 and J usage is TRBJ1-2; TRBD1 matches 10 bases. This CDR3 has 15 residues. CDR1 is LNHDA and CDR2 is SQIVND in the germline V gene (reference sequence). The J segment lost 5 bases and the V segment lost 7 bases, leaving 10 bases of the junction unmatched. CDR3 coding DNA: TGTGCCAGTATCGACAGGGGGCGGGGTGGGTATGGCTACACCTTC. Amino acids: CASIDRGRGGYGYTF.

This chain joins TRBV7-9 and TRBJ2-7; 7 bases fit TRBD1. CDR1 is SEHNR, CDR2 FQNEAQ, per germline (reference sequence). The ends lost 4 bases at V and 6 bases at J; junction bases unmatched: 12. The CDR3 contains 15 residues. CDR3 amino acids: CASSSPSDRPSEQYF. The CDR3 DNA reads as TGTGCCAGCAGCTCTCCCTCGGACAGGCCCAGCGAGCAGTACTTC.

The V gene is TRBV25-1, the J gene TRBJ1-2, with a weak D call TRBD1 (5 bases). This CDR3 has 13 amino acids. Looked up from germline, CDR1 is MGHDK and CDR2 is SYGVNS. V was cut by 6 bases and J by 3 bases, with 11 bases left in between. CDR3 residues: CASRSGMDYGYTF. The CDR3 DNA reads TGTGCCAGCAGATCAGGGATGGACTATGGCTACACCTTC.

The chain couples TRBV11-1 to TRBJ2-3, with 7 bases matching TRBD1. The CDR3 runs to 14 residues. Germline V gene data show CDR1 as SGHAT and CDR2 as FQDESV (reference sequence). The J segment lost 1 base and the V segment lost 8 bases, leaving 6 bases of the junction unmatched. The CDR3 DNA is TGTGCCAGCGGCACCGGGACAGGCACAGATACGCAGTATTTT. Protein sequence: CASGTGTGTDTQYF.

This sequence joins TRBV13 and TRBJ1-6; 8 bases are a match to TRBD1. CDR1 and CDR2 (germline): PRHDT, FYEKMQ (reference sequence). V lost 0 bases and J lost 8; bases outside the gene matches: 6. The CDR3 runs to 16 residues. The CDR3 loop reads CASSLGATGVDSPLHF. The CDR3 nucleotides read TGTGCCAGCAGCTTAGGGGCGACAGGGGTGGATTCACCCCTCCACTTT.

In nucleotides, the CDR3 is TGTGCCAGTAGTTCCCTGGGCACTAACTATGGCTACACCTTC. It codes for CASSSLGTNYGYTF. The rearrangement links TRBV19 to TRBJ1-2; D not resolved. This CDR3 has 14 residues. CDR1 is LNHDA and CDR2 is SQIVND in the germline V gene (reference sequence). Trimming removed 5 bases from V and 0 bases from J, with 10 bases in between.

The chain uses TRBV6-5 and TRBJ2-2; 7 bases agree with TRBD1. This CDR3 is built from 16 residues. In germline, CDR1 is MNHEY, CDR2 SVGAGI. Losses at the gene ends were 3 bases for V and 8 bases for J; bases not matched to a gene: 12. The CDR3 bases are TGTGCCAGCAGTTATGGGCCCTACAGGGGCCAAGGGGAGCTGTTTTTT. Its translation: CASSYGPYRGQGELFF.

The chain couples TRBV7-3 to TRBJ1-1; D is undetermined. CDR1 is SGHTA and CDR2 is FQGTGA in the germline V gene. The V end was cut by 3 bases, the J end by 11 bases, with 16 bases between. The CDR3 is made up of 13 amino acids. CDR3 DNA sequence: TGTGCCAGCAGCTTGGCCGGCTCGGGGTGGGCTTTCTTT. Its protein product is CASSLAGSGWAFF.